This TCR beta chain appears in the sequencing data of a study of blood T cell repertoires in COVID-19. Study context: Samples representing acute and convalescent COVID-19 were sourced from the United States, Italy and Spain. PBMCs, B-cell-depleted T cells, or T cells provided the cDNA or gDNA that made up the material.

Germline CDR1 reads SGDLS; CDR2 reads YYNGEE. The V end was cut by 0 bases, the J end by 0 bases, with 10 bases between. CDR3 length: 16 residues. This clone was found once. In the source study's methods: It was from reference gene primer amplification that nucleated cell counts were estimated. Repertoires were generated with immunoSEQ multiplex PCR, while TCRdb's copy carries only in-frame clones and drops some. V and J calls and clone size are copied from that table; D and trimming were computed from the DNA. The table records around 150,000 clones, around 80% of them present only once. The chain couples TRBV9 to TRBJ2-1; D remains unclear. Sample: peripheral blood. This TCR derives from a human donor in a cohort sampled during active COVID-19. The CDR3: CASSVARPSSYNEQFF. The CDR3 region has the DNA TGTGCCAGCAGCGTAGCTAGGCCGAGCTCCTACAATGAGCAGTTCTTC.